This entry describes one T cell receptor beta chain. These data are taken from a study of Ad26.COV2.S vaccination and SARS-CoV-2 variants. From germline, CDR1 is SNHLY and CDR2 FYNNEI. The CDR3 runs to 15 residues. Trimming cost V 5 bases and J 2 bases, with 16 bases left between them. Clones were sequenced by immunoSEQ multiplex PCR, and TCRdb holds only the in-frame ones, with some missing. The sample has under 600,000 clones, 80% to 90% seen once. Treatment of the sample: about 20 received Ad26.COV2.S at low or high dose, single or two shots; about 5 received placebo; per-sample allocation not given. The study sampled participants on day 63 after the first vaccine or placebo injection.

The clonotype originates from a person between 18 and 59 years old who received the Ad26.COV2.S COVID-19 vaccine or a placebo. The genes are TRBV2 and TRBJ2-7; perhaps TRBD2 as D (5 bases). Sequenced here: peripheral blood, sampled in a trial of Ad26.COV2.S vaccine versus placebo. The CDR3 region is CASSSEFGEPYEQYF. The DNA of the CDR3 is TGTGCCAGCAGTTCCGAGTTTGGGGAGCCCTACGAGCAGTACTTC.